Listed below are T cell receptor beta chains from one sample, sequenced in a study of T cells in Graves' hyperthyroidism and ophthalmopathy. MiXCR, run by TCRdb on the multiplex PCR reads, gives a single entry per CDR3 protein. The data hold approximately 300,000 distinct CDR3 sequences, with about 17% observed a single time. Material for sequencing was blood. The receptors were gathered from a woman aged 55-69 years with Graves' ophthalmopathy. Both conserved end residues are part of each CDR3. The D gene is left open where the match is weak. The size field is filled for only some rows; it gives once, few, many or a size class.

d_call: TRBD2; clone_size: many; j_call: TRBJ2-1; v_call: TRBV20-1; cdr3_nt: TGCAGTGCTGAATCGGGACTAGCGGGAGTCCATGAGCAGTTCTTC; cdr3_aa: CSAESGLAGVHEQFF
d_call: NA; clone_size: NA; j_call: TRBJ2-5; v_call: TRBV7-2; cdr3_nt: TGTGCCAGCAGCCCGGGGCTCGGAGAACTATGGGACGTCAAGAAAACCCAGTACTTC; cdr3_aa: CASSPGLGELWDVKKTQYF
d_call: TRBD1; clone_size: few; j_call: TRBJ1-1; v_call: TRBV19; cdr3_nt: TGTGCCAGTAGAGGACAGGGTTCTGGCGAAGCTTTCTTT; cdr3_aa: CASRGQGSGEAFF
d_call: NA; clone_size: NA; j_call: TRBJ1-5; v_call: TRBV19; cdr3_nt: TGTGCCAGTAGTATTCTCGGAGGGAATCAGCCCCAGCATTTT; cdr3_aa: CASSILGGNQPQHF
d_call: NA; clone_size: many; j_call: TRBJ1-1; v_call: TRBV28; cdr3_nt: TGTGCCAGCAGTCAAGGACAGAATGAAGCTTTCTTT; cdr3_aa: CASSQGQNEAFF
d_call: NA; clone_size: many; j_call: TRBJ2-7; v_call: TRBV15; cdr3_nt: TGTGCCACCAGCAGTGAGAGACTTGGATCAAGGGCCTACGAGCAGTACTTC; cdr3_aa: CATSSERLGSRAYEQYF
d_call: NA; clone_size: few; j_call: TRBJ2-2; v_call: TRBV4-1; cdr3_nt: TGCGCCAGCAGCCCCGGACAGATACTCGGCACCGGGGAGCTGTTTTTT; cdr3_aa: CASSPGQILGTGELFF
d_call: TRBD1; clone_size: NA; j_call: TRBJ2-5; v_call: TRBV2; cdr3_nt: TGTGCCAGCAGTGCCCGACAGGGCCGGGAGACCCAGTACTTC; cdr3_aa: CASSARQGRETQYF
d_call: TRBD2; clone_size: NA; j_call: TRBJ2-2; v_call: TRBV28; cdr3_nt: TGTGCCGGTGGGAGGGCGGACACCGGGGAGCTGTTTTTT; cdr3_aa: CAGGRADTGELFF
d_call: NA; clone_size: many; j_call: TRBJ2-1; v_call: TRBV4-3; cdr3_nt: TGCGCCAGCAGCCAAGATCTGTGGGATGAGCAGTTCTTC; cdr3_aa: CASSQDLWDEQFF
d_call: NA; clone_size: NA; j_call: TRBJ1-6; v_call: TRBV18; cdr3_nt: TGTGCCAGCTCACCAACAGGGTATGATTCACCCCTCCACTTT; cdr3_aa: CASSPTGYDSPLHF
d_call: TRBD1; clone_size: few; j_call: TRBJ1-1; v_call: TRBV4-3; cdr3_nt: TGCGCCAGCAGCCAAGACAGGGGGCGGCCCCTGGACACTGAAGCTTTCTTT; cdr3_aa: CASSQDRGRPLDTEAFF
d_call: TRBD2; clone_size: few; j_call: TRBJ2-2; v_call: TRBV11-2; cdr3_nt: TGTGCCAGCAGCTTACGGGCAGCGGGGGGGCGGAGCACCGGGGAGCTGTTTTTT; cdr3_aa: CASSLRAAGGRSTGELFF
d_call: NA; clone_size: NA; j_call: TRBJ1-3; v_call: TRBV18; cdr3_nt: TGTGCCAGCTCACCACAGCAGTCCAGCTCTGGAAACACCATATATTTT; cdr3_aa: CASSPQQSSSGNTIYF
d_call: NA; clone_size: many; j_call: TRBJ2-1; v_call: TRBV7-9; cdr3_nt: TGTGCCAGCAGCCCCGGGATCTCCTTAAATGAGCAGTTCTTC; cdr3_aa: CASSPGISLNEQFF
d_call: NA; clone_size: few; j_call: TRBJ2-7; v_call: TRBV6-4; cdr3_nt: TGTGCCAGCAGTTACGCGGAGATATTCGAGCAGTACTTC; cdr3_aa: CASSYAEIFEQYF
d_call: NA; clone_size: NA; j_call: TRBJ1-3; v_call: TRBV5-1; cdr3_nt: TGCGCCAGCAGCTTGGATTTTGGACATAGCTCTGGAAACACCATATATTTT; cdr3_aa: CASSLDFGHSSGNTIYF
d_call: NA; clone_size: many; j_call: TRBJ1-2; v_call: TRBV29-1; cdr3_nt: TGCAGCGCCGGGTACATAATCAACTATGGCTACACCTTC; cdr3_aa: CSAGYIINYGYTF
d_call: NA; clone_size: NA; j_call: TRBJ2-7; v_call: TRBV5-5; cdr3_nt: TGCGCCAGCAGCCTACCAGGGAGGTCCTACGAGCAGTACTTC; cdr3_aa: CASSLPGRSYEQYF
d_call: TRBD2; clone_size: many; j_call: TRBJ2-7; v_call: TRBV18; cdr3_nt: TGTGCCAGCTCACCGAATTTTAGCGGGGGGACCTACGAGCAGTACTTC; cdr3_aa: CASSPNFSGGTYEQYF
d_call: NA; clone_size: few; j_call: TRBJ2-3; v_call: TRBV5-4; cdr3_nt: TGTGCCAGCAGTACTCCTGCTTTCCCCGACTACCCAGATACGCAGTATTTT; cdr3_aa: CASSTPAFPDYPDTQYF
d_call: TRBD2; clone_size: NA; j_call: TRBJ2-7; v_call: TRBV29-1; cdr3_nt: TGCAGCGTTGGAGCGGGAGGAGCCTACGAGCAGTACTTC; cdr3_aa: CSVGAGGAYEQYF
d_call: NA; clone_size: many; j_call: TRBJ2-2; v_call: TRBV7-2; cdr3_nt: TGTGCCAGCAGCTTAGCGGGCGGGACGAACACCGGGGAGCTGTTTTTT; cdr3_aa: CASSLAGGTNTGELFF
d_call: NA; clone_size: few; j_call: TRBJ2-5; v_call: TRBV5-1; cdr3_nt: TGCGCCAGCAGCTTGGGTACACTCCAAGAGACCCAGTACTTC; cdr3_aa: CASSLGTLQETQYF
d_call: TRBD2; clone_size: NA; j_call: TRBJ2-7; v_call: TRBV7-2; cdr3_nt: TGTGCCAGCAGCCCGACCATAGCGGGAGGGCAGTCTTCCTACGAGCAGTACTTC; cdr3_aa: CASSPTIAGGQSSYEQYF
d_call: TRBD1; clone_size: few; j_call: TRBJ1-4; v_call: TRBV5-5; cdr3_nt: TGTGCCAGCAGCCTCAGGGACAGGGTGAATGAAAAACTGTTTTTT; cdr3_aa: CASSLRDRVNEKLFF
d_call: NA; clone_size: few; j_call: TRBJ1-6; v_call: TRBV6-1; cdr3_nt: TGTGCCAGCAGTGAATGGTGGAACCCCGATGATTCACCCCTCCACTTT; cdr3_aa: CASSEWWNPDDSPLHF
d_call: TRBD1; clone_size: NA; j_call: TRBJ1-1; v_call: TRBV3-1; cdr3_nt: TGTGCCAGCAGACAGGGGTCTGAAGCTTTCTTT; cdr3_aa: CASRQGSEAFF
d_call: TRBD2; clone_size: many; j_call: TRBJ2-2; v_call: TRBV3-1; cdr3_nt: TGTGCCAGCAGCAACCGTTGGGAGGGCACCGGGGAGCTGTTTTTT; cdr3_aa: CASSNRWEGTGELFF
d_call: NA; clone_size: few; j_call: TRBJ2-2; v_call: TRBV6-1; cdr3_nt: TGTGCCACGGGCGCGAGAGAGAACCTAAACACCGGGGAGCTGTTTTTT; cdr3_aa: CATGARENLNTGELFF
d_call: TRBD2; clone_size: NA; j_call: TRBJ2-5; v_call: TRBV5-1; cdr3_nt: TGCGCCAGCAGCTTGGATGGACAGACTAGCGGGTGGGAGACCCAGTACTTC; cdr3_aa: CASSLDGQTSGWETQYF
d_call: NA; clone_size: many; j_call: TRBJ1-6; v_call: TRBV6-1; cdr3_nt: TGTGCCAGCAGTTTGGGAGGGTTGGGTTCACCCCTCCACTTT; cdr3_aa: CASSLGGLGSPLHF
d_call: NA; clone_size: many; j_call: TRBJ2-7; v_call: TRBV12-3/TRBV12-4; cdr3_nt: TGTGCCAGCAGTTTATGGCAGGGCTACGAGCAGTACTTC; cdr3_aa: CASSLWQGYEQYF
d_call: TRBD1; clone_size: NA; j_call: TRBJ2-1; v_call: TRBV28; cdr3_nt: TGTGCCAGCAGTCCCGGACAGGGGGGGACCAATGAGCAGTTCTTC; cdr3_aa: CASSPGQGGTNEQFF
d_call: TRBD2; clone_size: many; j_call: TRBJ2-1; v_call: TRBV7-9; cdr3_nt: TGTGCCAGCAGCGAGACTAGCTGGAATGAGCAGTTCTTC; cdr3_aa: CASSETSWNEQFF
d_call: TRBD1; clone_size: many; j_call: TRBJ2-1; v_call: TRBV6-5; cdr3_nt: TGTGCCAGCAGTTACTCCCCGGGACAGCAAACCTACAATGAGCAGTTCTTC; cdr3_aa: CASSYSPGQQTYNEQFF
d_call: NA; clone_size: many; j_call: TRBJ1-1; v_call: TRBV12-3/TRBV12-4; cdr3_nt: TGTGCCAGCGCCCTAGCGGGTTCCACTGAAGCTTTCTTT; cdr3_aa: CASALAGSTEAFF
d_call: NA; clone_size: many; j_call: TRBJ1-2; v_call: TRBV20-1; cdr3_nt: TGCAGTGCTAGAGGGATGGACAACCGGGGCTACACCTTC; cdr3_aa: CSARGMDNRGYTF
d_call: NA; clone_size: few; j_call: TRBJ2-2; v_call: TRBV25-1; cdr3_nt: TGTGCCAGCAGTGAATATTCGTCAGATTACACCGGGGAGCTGTTTTTT; cdr3_aa: CASSEYSSDYTGELFF
d_call: NA; clone_size: few; j_call: TRBJ2-1; v_call: TRBV6-2/TRBV6-3; cdr3_nt: TGTGCCAGCGGAGCGAGGGGGTCCTACAATGAGCAGTTCTTC; cdr3_aa: CASGARGSYNEQFF
d_call: TRBD2; clone_size: few; j_call: TRBJ2-1; v_call: TRBV27; cdr3_nt: TGTGCCAGCAGTTTAACGACTAGCGACTACAATGAGCAGTTCTTC; cdr3_aa: CASSLTTSDYNEQFF
d_call: NA; clone_size: many; j_call: TRBJ1-1; v_call: TRBV27; cdr3_nt: TGTGCCAGCAGCCCCCCCTATGGGGAAAAGCCGGAACGAGCTTTCTTT; cdr3_aa: CASSPPYGEKPERAFF
d_call: NA; clone_size: many; j_call: TRBJ1-4; v_call: TRBV2; cdr3_nt: TGTGCCAGCAGGGTGGGACCCTCTAATGAAAAACTGTTTTTT; cdr3_aa: CASRVGPSNEKLFF
d_call: NA; clone_size: NA; j_call: TRBJ2-7; v_call: TRBV25-1; cdr3_nt: TGTGCCAGCAGTGAATCTAACAGCTACGAGCAGTACTTC; cdr3_aa: CASSESNSYEQYF
d_call: NA; clone_size: NA; j_call: TRBJ2-2; v_call: TRBV9; cdr3_nt: TGTGCCAGCAGCGTCGACAGTTACACCGGGGAGCTGTTTTTT; cdr3_aa: CASSVDSYTGELFF
d_call: NA; clone_size: few; j_call: TRBJ1-1; v_call: TRBV10-3; cdr3_nt: TGTGCCACGACACGGGGGGAGACTGAAGCTTTCTTT; cdr3_aa: CATTRGETEAFF
d_call: NA; clone_size: few; j_call: TRBJ2-2; v_call: TRBV6-5; cdr3_nt: TGTGCCAGCAGTTACTCGAACTCAAAATCGAACACCGGGGAGCTGTTTTTT; cdr3_aa: CASSYSNSKSNTGELFF
d_call: NA; clone_size: NA; j_call: TRBJ2-2; v_call: TRBV5-4; cdr3_nt: TGTGCCAGCAGCAGGAAACAGGGACCCAACACCGGGGAGCTGTTTTTT; cdr3_aa: CASSRKQGPNTGELFF
d_call: TRBD1; clone_size: NA; j_call: TRBJ2-7; v_call: TRBV7-6; cdr3_nt: TGTGCCAGCAGCTATAGACAGGGGGCGGGCCCAAATTACGAGCAGTACTTC; cdr3_aa: CASSYRQGAGPNYEQYF
d_call: NA; clone_size: many; j_call: TRBJ1-1; v_call: TRBV5-1; cdr3_nt: TGCGCCAGCAAGCTGCGGGGCCTTGAGAACACTGAAGCTTTCTTT; cdr3_aa: CASKLRGLENTEAFF
d_call: NA; clone_size: many; j_call: TRBJ1-5; v_call: TRBV2; cdr3_nt: TGTGCCAGCAAGGGATGGGGCCCTAGCAATCAGCCCCAGCATTTT; cdr3_aa: CASKGWGPSNQPQHF
d_call: TRBD1; clone_size: NA; j_call: TRBJ1-6; v_call: TRBV5-1; cdr3_nt: TGCGCCAGCAGACAGGACAGGTATGGGTCACCCCTCCACTTT; cdr3_aa: CASRQDRYGSPLHF